What follows describes a single T cell receptor beta chain. This clonotype was found a few times. Its antigen remains undetermined. No base quality values were provided; no much bigger clone lies one nucleotide off. The data were obtained in a study of molecular identifiers for immune sequencing clone quantification listed by TCRdb under 2018. Background on the whole study: In a replicate experiment, RNA from roughly 18,000 or 92,000 naive CD8 T cells was split into five aliquots, four of which were sequenced. This methods study benchmarked molecular-identifier clustering-based TCR repertoire sequencing (MIDCIRS) and TCR RNA copy counting, using CD8 T cells to do so. What the authors observed across the whole study: When barcode sub-clustering was left out, chimeric consensus sequences inflated TCR diversity, with chimeras reaching as high as 47%. A single cell's worth of spiked-in Jurkat TCR RNA was reported detectable even among 900,000 to 1,000,000 naive CD8 T cells. The sizes of highly expanded clones could end up underestimated when identical TCR molecules share a barcode. Clones above 20 RNA copies held over 97% of molecules in CMV-specific effector cells but under 1% in naive cells. Modeling gave about 3.2 recovered TCR RNA copies per cell versus around 9.9 by digital PCR, implying around 31% capture efficiency. The naive libraries included spiked-in Jurkat TCR RNA (about ten copies' worth), and this Jurkat TCR RNA is not part of the donor repertoire.

The CDR3 runs 16 amino acids, cysteine and phenylalanine included. The CDR3 DNA has 48 bases and is translated from base 1. Taken from the germline V gene, the CDR1 and CDR2 loops are KGHDR and SFDVKD. V is cut by 0 bases and J by 0 bases, and the space between the germline ends is 7 bases. To prepare the library, PCR was applied. Instrument on record: NextSeq 500. Bulk TCR libraries were generated as previously described, with the TCR primers listed in Table S5 used. The Qiagen AllPrep DNA/RNA kit was used to purify total RNA. Before analysis, reads from multiple sequencing runs of one library were combined. From the authors' description of their analysis: Only reads with exact TCR constant sequence were kept, trimmed to 150 nt, and grouped by their 12-nt molecular barcodes. Reads in each barcode group were sub-clustered using a 15% Levenshtein threshold, and a quality-weighted consensus sequence was built for each RNA molecule. Non-functional sequences were removed, as were lower-count sequences one edit away from another. On the basis of fitting two negative binomial distributions, barcode sub-clusters with fewer than 20% of the maximum read count were discarded. Using fastp at Q25 and MiXCR, TCRdb reprocessed the public reads and kept productive beta chains. Duplicate CDR3 protein sequences are folded into a single record with the most common DNA and genes. These V and J calls rely on TCRdb rather than the paper's analysis. For this sample the table gives hundreds of thousands of distinct CDR3 sequences, of which over 25% were detected only once. 0.7% to 0.95% of the sample lies in the top ten.

Libraries of naive CD8 T cells were built from anywhere between about 17,000 and 1,000,000 sorted cells, with 10%, 30% or 50% of the purified RNA used. Naive CD8 T cells, defined as CD8+CD4-CCR7+CD45RA+, were FACS-sorted into RLT Plus buffer on a BD FACSAria II. Detection sensitivity was tested by spiking Jurkat RNA equal to roughly nine TCR copies' worth into samples containing 20,000-1,000,000 naive CD8 T cells. CD8 T cells were enriched with RosetteSep CD8+ T Cell Enrichment Cocktail and Ficoll-Paque, followed by ACK red cell lysis. The sequencing sample was made of naive CD8+ T cells from blood, with Jurkat cell RNA spiked in. According to the study, the label for this sample's cell subset or site signals: FACS-sorted CD8+CD4-CCR7+CD45RA+ naive T cells. The source of this sequence is a human donor in good health. Some libraries in this study had Jurkat cell RNA spiked in. The rearrangement combines TRBV24-1 with TRBJ2-2; the D gene is not confidently resolved. The nucleotide sequence reads TGTGCCACCAGTGATTTGGCAGGAACGAACACCGGGGAGCTGTTTTTT. This translates into CATSDLAGTNTGELFF.